Presented here are 14 T cell receptor beta chains from one specimen sequenced in a study of CD8 T cells in ankylosing spondylitis. TCRdb re-analysed the 5' RACE reads in MiXCR, keeping a single row per CDR3 protein. Of approximately 130,000 distinct CDR3 sequences listed, approximately 10% are singletons. Sequencing used blood, either unsorted or a sorted T cell fraction (not recorded which). The receptors come from a male donor with ankylosing spondylitis or in good health (not recorded which).

This chain connects TRBV6-1 to TRBJ1-2; D perhaps matches TRBD1 (6 bases). Germline V CDR1 and CDR2: MNHNS, SASEGT. The ends were cut back, 3 bases at V and 8 bases at J, with 10 bases in the middle. This CDR3 is built from 12 residues. The CDR3 region has the DNA TGTGCCAGCAGTGAGGCAGGGGCCGGCTACACCTTC. This gives the protein CASSEAGAGYTF.

The chain joins TRBV28 to TRBJ2-1, with D possibly being TRBD1 (6 bases). V lost 5 bases to trimming and J lost 3 bases, with 11 bases between them. Germline CDR1 reads MDHEN; CDR2 reads SYDVKM. This CDR3 is built from 14 residues. The CDR3 reads CASSSRGYYNEQFF. CDR3 coding DNA: TGTGCCAGCAGTAGCAGGGGCTACTACAATGAGCAGTTCTTC. The full variable domain, rest sourced from reference TRBV28 and TRBJ2-1, is DVKVTQSSRYLVKRTGEKVFLECVQDMDHENMFWYRQDPGLGLRLIYFSYDVKMKEKGDIPEGYSVSREKKERFSLILESASTNQTSMYLCASSSRGYYNEQFFGPGTRLTVL.

This clonotype was seen ten or more times. The chain joins TRBV7-9 to TRBJ1-1; 9 bases line up with TRBD1. The CDR3 spans 14 residues. The trim removed 6 bases at V and 4 bases at J, leaving 6 bases unmatched. The germline gives CDR1 SEHNR, CDR2 FQNEAQ (reference sequence). Here the CDR3 DNA reads TGTGCCAGCAGAGCACAGGGGGCTGGCACTGAAGCTTTCTTT. Encoded protein: CASRAQGAGTEAFF.

This clonotype has only a few counts. This rearrangement joins TRBV20-1 to TRBJ2-1, with no clear D. This CDR3 comprises 15 residues. The germline gives CDR1 DFQATT, CDR2 SNEGSKA (reference sequence). V lost 4 bases to trimming and J lost 0 bases, with 13 bases between them. CDR3 region: CSATRPDPSYNEQFF. The CDR3 region has the DNA TGCAGTGCTACCCGGCCCGACCCCTCCTACAATGAGCAGTTCTTC.

This clonotype has a count of ten or more. The chain is built from TRBV3-1 and TRBJ2-7; TRBD1 matches at 8 bases. CDR1 is LGHDT and CDR2 is YNNKEL in the germline V gene (reference sequence). Losses at the gene ends were 5 bases for V and 5 bases for J; bases not matched to a gene: 11. CDR3 length equals 15 residues. CDR3 residues: CASSDTTGVFDEQYF. CDR3 sequence (DNA): TGTGCCAGCAGCGATACGACAGGGGTGTTTGACGAGCAGTACTTC.

This clonotype has a count of ten or more. The chain employs TRBV6-2 or TRBV6-3 and TRBJ2-1, with D maybe TRBD2 (5 bases). V was clipped by 6 bases and J by 6 bases, with 18 bases between them. Germline V gene data show CDR1 as MNHEY and CDR2 as SVGEGT. The CDR3 contains 15 residues. The chain's CDR3 is CASRRQTGGSNEQFF. As DNA, the CDR3 is TGTGCCAGCAGACGACAAACGGGTGGGAGCAATGAGCAGTTCTTC.

V gene TRBV20-1 combines with J gene TRBJ2-1, with D uncertain. Trimming left V 6 bases short and J 9 bases short, with 24 bases between. Looked up from germline, CDR1 is DFQATT and CDR2 is SNEGSKA (reference sequence). The CDR3 sequence is 15 residues long. CDR3 nucleotide sequence: TGCAGTGCCACCCTTCGATCAGCATATAGGAGTGAGCAGTTCTTC. Its translation: CSATLRSAYRSEQFF.

This clonotype was observed many times. This chain uses TRBV5-1 with TRBJ2-1, with 10 bases matching TRBD2. The CDR3 contains 15 residues. Germline CDR1 and CDR2: SGHRS and YFSETQ. Trimming cost V 0 bases and J 6 bases; bases outside gene matches: 3. CDR3 sequence reads: CASSLEAGGSNEQFF. CDR3 bases: TGCGCCAGCAGCTTGGAAGCGGGAGGGAGCAATGAGCAGTTCTTC.

Ten or more counts support this clonotype. The rearrangement joins TRBV7-2 to TRBJ2-3, with D perhaps given as TRBD1 or TRBD2 (5 bases each). Germline V gives CDR1 SGHTA, CDR2 FQGNSA. The CDR3 loop spans 16 amino acids. V was shortened by 4 bases and J by 3 bases, with 17 bases between the two germline ends. The chain's CDR3 is CASSYPGDPRTDTQYF. The CDR3 DNA reads as TGTGCCAGCAGCTACCCCGGGGACCCCCGAACAGATACGCAGTATTTT.

This clonotype has more than one count but fewer than ten. The chain uses TRBV20-1 and TRBJ2-7; 7 bases match TRBD2. CDR3 length: 17 amino acids. J was trimmed by 1 base and V by 1 base; bases with no gene match: 13. In germline, CDR1 is DFQATT, CDR2 SNEGSKA (reference sequence). CDR3 coding DNA: TGCAGTGCTAGAGCCTTAGGGCTAGCGGTAGAATCCTACGAGCAGTACTTC. It specifies CSARALGLAVESYEQYF.

This clonotype has ten or more counts. V is TRBV21-1 and J is TRBJ2-4; TRBD1 is taken as the D call from the table, unchecked against the DNA. TRBV21-1 is a pseudogene segment. The CDR3 extends over 17 amino acids. CDR3 sequence reads: CASSKDTGVRAKNIQYF. The DNA for the CDR3 is TGTGCCAGCAGCAAAGATACAGGAGTAAGGGCCAAAAACATTCAGTACTTC.

In this sample, this clonotype turned up many times. In nucleotides, the CDR3 is TGTGCCAGCAGTTTCCCTCAAGGGCTAGCGGCTTACAATGAGCAGTTCTTC. Its protein is CASSFPQGLAAYNEQFF. V usage is TRBV28 and J usage is TRBJ2-1; 7 bases align to TRBD2. The V and J ends lost 3 bases and 4 bases, in that order; junction bases with no gene match: 12. CDR3 length: 17 amino acids. In germline, CDR1 is MDHEN, CDR2 SYDVKM.

There are a few counts of this clonotype. The chain is built from TRBV7-2 and TRBJ2-2; D remains unclear. Germline V gene lookup returns CDR1 SGHTA and CDR2 FQGNSA. V gave up 1 base and J gave up 7 bases, with 10 bases separating them. The CDR3 length is 14 residues. CDR3 amino acids: CASSLVWSVGELFF. DNA of the CDR3: TGTGCCAGCAGCTTAGTGTGGTCGGTCGGGGAGCTGTTTTTT.

This clonotype was observed at least ten times. The chain recombines TRBV5-1 with TRBJ2-5, with D possibly matching TRBD2 (6 bases). Trimming took off 1 base at V and 4 bases at J, with 11 bases between the two ends. Germline loops: CDR1 SGHRS, CDR2 YFSETQ. The CDR3 has 14 residues. The CDR3 DNA sequence: TGCGCCAGCAGCTTGTCGGGAGCTGGAGAGACCCAGTACTTC. Translation: CASSLSGAGETQYF. The full variable domain, with the rest looked up from reference TRBV5-1 and TRBJ2-5, is KAGVTQTPRYLIKTRGQQVTLSCSPISGHRSVSWYQQTPGQGLQFLFEYFSETQRNKGNFPGRFSGRQFSNSRSEMNVSTLELGDSALYLCASSLSGAGETQYFGPGTRLLVL.